This T cell receptor beta chain derives from a study of shared clonotypes between healthy human individuals. Study-level information: Donors had three CD4 naive, three CD4 memory, two CD8 naive and one CD8 memory plate apiece.

Naive CD8 cells lacked CD45RO, underwent positive selection for CCR7 and left out terminally differentiated effector memory CD45RA+ cells. The donors, all of them Caucasian adults, lived in Nashville, Tennessee. The protocol was immunoSEQ multiplex PCR, while the TCRdb copy is restricted to in-frame clones and leaves out a portion. In the table there are some 2 million clones, around 96% of which are singletons. About this clone: Its target is not known.

Overall study results and limits: Non-shared clonotypes were found to have lower generation probabilities than the clonotypes that were shared by all four of the sorted-subset donors.

The clonotype comes from a man in his late teens or twenties in good health. The sample taken for sequencing was naive CD8+ T cells sorted from blood.

The CDR3 DNA follows: TGCGCCAGCAGCCCCGGGACAGAGTACTACGAGCAGTACTTC. Amino acids: CASSPGTEYYEQYF. The V gene is TRBV4-1, the J gene TRBJ2-7; TRBD1 aligns across 7 bases. CDR1 is MGHRA and CDR2 is YSYEKL in the germline V gene. Trimming at V came to 4 bases and at J to 3 bases, leaving 6 bases not matched to a gene. This CDR3 spans 14 amino acids.